Below, 26 T cell receptor beta chains from the same sample are listed, as sequenced in a study of blood T cell repertoires in COVID-19. The table came from immunoSEQ multiplex PCR; TCRdb's copy has only in-frame clones and leaves some out. The sample contains 250,000 to 350,000 clones, about 90% of which appear only once. Specimen: peripheral blood. These receptors all come from a woman between 45 and 65 years old who had recovered from COVID-19.

The chain uses TRBV6-5 and TRBJ1-2; D uncertain. The CDR3 has 13 residues. The V end lost 7 bases, the J end lost 2 bases, and 11 bases lay between the germline ends. Germline CDR1 reads MNHEY; CDR2 reads SVGAGI. This chain's CDR3 is CASTRGTNYGYTF. DNA of the CDR3: TGTGCCAGCACGAGAGGAACGAACTATGGCTACACCTTC.

This clone was observed once. In nucleotides, the CDR3 is TGCGCCAGCAGCGTATCCGGGACAGGGGGGAACACTGAAGCTTTCTTT. Translated, it gives CASSVSGTGGNTEAFF. The chain uses TRBV5-1 and TRBJ1-1; 11 bases align to TRBD1. The CDR3 sequence is 16 residues long. Germline values: CDR1 SGHRS, CDR2 YFSETQ. V shed 4 bases and J 1 base; nucleotides not matched to a gene: 6. Based on the CDR3 plus reference TRBV5-1 and TRBJ1-1, the full variable domain is KAGVTQTPRYLIKTRGQQVTLSCSPISGHRSVSWYQQTPGQGLQFLFEYFSETQRNKGNFPGRFSGRQFSNSRSEMNVSTLELGDSALYLCASSVSGTGGNTEAFFGQGTRLTVV.

This clone was picked up a small number of times. The rearrangement links TRBV11-2 to TRBJ2-7; D unresolved. The CDR3 contains 12 residues. Germline V CDR1 and CDR2: SGHAT, FQNNGV. V was trimmed by 6 bases and J by 2 bases, leaving 8 bases between them. The CDR3 is CASRGSTYEQYF. CDR3 in DNA: TGTGCCAGCAGGGGCAGCACCTACGAGCAGTACTTC.

The V call is TRBV7-2, the J call TRBJ2-7, with 9 bases fitting TRBD2. The CDR3 sequence is 15 residues long. The ends lost 5 bases at V and 6 bases at J; junction bases unmatched: 11. Per the germline V gene, CDR1 is SGHTA and CDR2 is FQGNSA. CDR3 nucleotide sequence: TGTGCCAGCAGCAAGTCGGGACTAGCAATCGGCGAGCAGTACTTC. Translation: CASSKSGLAIGEQYF.

Note on this clone: The same CDR3 arises from other DNA sequences in this sample as well. The gene calls are TRBV6-2 or TRBV6-3 and TRBJ1-6, with a tentative D call TRBD1 (5 bases). CDR3 length equals 14 residues. With 2 bases removed from V and 10 bases from J, the gap between germline ends came to 12 bases. Germline values: CDR1 MNHEY, CDR2 SVGEGT. CDR3 amino acids: CASSYRGAGSPLHF. CDR3 bases: TGTGCCAGCAGTTACCGTGGGGCAGGATCACCCCTCCACTTT.

The rearrangement uses TRBV28 and TRBJ1-2; 8 nucleotides match TRBD1. CDR1 is MDHEN and CDR2 is SYDVKM in the germline V gene. Trimming removed 6 bases from V and 8 bases from J; junction bases left unmatched: 14. The CDR3 runs to 15 residues. The CDR3 spells CASSSIGTGPMGYTF. DNA for the CDR3: TGTGCCAGCAGCTCCATCGGGACAGGCCCAATGGGCTACACCTTC.

The chain joins TRBV6-5 to TRBJ1-6; possible D gene TRBD1, 5 bases. CDR1 and CDR2 (germline): MNHEY, SVGAGI. This CDR3 spans 15 amino acids. V was pared by 6 bases and J by 0 bases, with 9 bases between. CDR3 sequence reads: CASRTGHSYNSPLHF. CDR3 DNA sequence: TGTGCCAGCAGAACAGGCCACTCCTATAATTCACCCCTCCACTTT.

This chain connects TRBV5-4 to TRBJ1-1; D possibly corresponds to TRBD1 (5 bases). This CDR3 contains 12 residues. V was shortened by 7 bases and J by 0 bases, with 7 bases between the two germline ends. Per germline, CDR1 SGHNT and CDR2 YYREEE (reference sequence). CDR3 nucleotide sequence: TGTGCCAGCGGGGGGATGAACACTGAAGCTTTCTTT. This encodes CASGGMNTEAFF.

The chain uses TRBV6-5 and TRBJ2-5; 11 bases are shared with TRBD2. In germline, CDR1 is MNHEY, CDR2 SVGAGI. The ends lost 2 bases at V and 4 bases at J; junction bases unmatched: 6. CDR3 length: 16 residues. The CDR3 nucleotides read TGTGCCAGCAGTTACGGTAGCGGGGGGGCCGGAGAGACCCAGTACTTC. As protein: CASSYGSGGAGETQYF.

The chain couples TRBV7-3 to TRBJ2-3; 10 bases align to TRBD2. J was trimmed by 5 bases and V by 5 bases; bases with no gene match: 7. This CDR3 spans 15 amino acids. Germline V CDR1 and CDR2: SGHTA, FQGTGA. The CDR3 DNA reads as TGTGCCAGCAGCCCCAGCGGGGGGGCGCAAGATACGCAGTATTTT. Amino acids: CASSPSGGAQDTQYF. Complete variable domain (other parts from reference TRBV7-3 and TRBJ2-3): GAGVSQTPSNKVTEKGKYVELRCDPISGHTALYWYRQSLGQGPEFLIYFQGTGAADDSGLPNDRFFAVRPEGSVSTLKIQRTERGDSAVYLCASSPSGGAQDTQYFGPGTRLTVL.

The V and J genes are TRBV21-1 and TRBJ1-2. TRBV21-1 counts as a pseudogene. The length of the CDR3 is 13 residues. In DNA form, the CDR3 reads TGTGCCAGCAACGCTGAGCGCAACTATGGCTACACCTTC. Amino acid sequence: CASNAERNYGYTF.

This sequence joins TRBV18 and TRBJ1-2, with a possible D match to TRBD1 (5 bases). CDR3 size: 17 residues. Trimming stripped 4 bases from V and 6 bases from J, with 24 bases between. The germline V gene has CDR1 KGHSH and CDR2 LQKENI. The CDR3 protein is CASSHSSGRFSRDGYTF. The CDR3 nucleotides read TGTGCCAGCTCACACAGTTCCGGACGGTTCAGCAGGGATGGCTACACCTTC.

The genes are TRBV18 and TRBJ1-2; possible D gene TRBD1, 6 bases. V was shortened by 2 bases and J by 4 bases, with 14 bases between the two germline ends. This CDR3 comprises 15 residues. Germline-derived CDR1 and CDR2 are KGHSH and LQKENI. CDR3 nucleotides: TGTGCCAGCTCACCAGAACAGGGATATGGCTATGGCTACACCTTC. Translation gives CASSPEQGYGYGYTF.

The gene calls are TRBV30 and TRBJ1-1; no clear D gene. Per germline, CDR1 GTSNPN and CDR2 SVGIG (reference sequence). The CDR3 has 13 residues. Trimming took off 0 bases at V and 5 bases at J, with 10 bases between the two ends. CDR3 loop: CAWSVEQFTEAFF. In DNA, the CDR3 is TGTGCCTGGAGTGTAGAACAGTTTACTGAAGCTTTCTTT.

This clone appeared once. This chain joins TRBV27 and TRBJ1-1; TRBD1 matches 7 bases. V was pared by 2 bases and J by 5 bases, with 5 bases of the junction left unmatched. CDR3 length: 14 amino acids. Germline CDR1 and CDR2: MNHEY and SMNVEV (reference sequence). The CDR3 here is CASSLNRGRTEAFF. The CDR3 region has the DNA TGTGCCAGCAGTTTAAACAGGGGAAGAACTGAAGCTTTCTTT.

CDR3 DNA sequence: TGTGCCAGCAGTTTAGGGTACGGGGATGGCTACACCTTC. Amino acid sequence: CASSLGYGDGYTF. The rearrangement links TRBV6-5 to TRBJ1-2; D is unresolved. V lost 4 bases and J 6 bases, leaving 12 bases between the germline ends. The CDR3 spans 13 residues. CDR1 and CDR2 from the germline V gene are MNHEY and SVGAGI.

The chain recombines TRBV3-1 (or the pseudogene TRBV3-2) with TRBJ2-7; TRBD1 agrees at 11 bases. Per germline, CDR1 LGHDT and CDR2 YNNKEL (reference sequence). V lost 4 bases, J lost 3 bases, and 11 bases stayed unmatched. The length of the CDR3 is 17 residues. The CDR3: CASSRWTGGRSGYEQYF. The CDR3 DNA reads as TGTGCCAGCAGCCGCTGGACAGGGGGCCGATCGGGCTACGAGCAGTACTTC.

The chain links TRBV10-3 to TRBJ2-5; 7 positions match TRBD2. Trimming removed 6 bases from V and 1 base from J; junction bases left unmatched: 5. Per the germline V gene, CDR1 is ENHRY and CDR2 is SYGVKD. CDR3 size: 14 residues. CDR3 nucleotides: TGTGCCATCAGGCTAGGGGAGGGCCAAGAGACCCAGTACTTC. This translates into CAIRLGEGQETQYF.

This chain links TRBV3-1 (or the pseudogene TRBV3-2) with TRBJ1-5, with TRBD1 identical over 7 bases. Germline-derived CDR1 and CDR2 are LGHDT and YNNKEL (reference sequence). Unmatched junction bases numbered 5, after V lost 4 bases and J lost 5 bases. This CDR3 has 14 amino acids. The CDR3 is CASSPTGQDQPQHF. The CDR3 DNA is TGTGCCAGCAGCCCGACAGGGCAAGATCAGCCCCAGCATTTT.

About this clone: The sample holds other DNA sequences that translate to the same CDR3. The rearrangement joins TRBV5-4 to TRBJ1-2; unclear D gene. Germline values: CDR1 SGHNT, CDR2 YYREEE (reference sequence). The CDR3 extends over 13 amino acids. Deletions cut 2 bases from V and 2 bases from J, with 7 bases between. The DNA for the CDR3 is TGTGCCAGCAGCTTCAACAGCAACTATGGCTACACCTTC. It specifies CASSFNSNYGYTF. Drawing the rest from reference TRBV5-4 and TRBJ1-2, the complete variable domain is ETGVTQSPTHLIKTRGQQVTLRCSSQSGHNTVSWYQQALGQGPQFIFQYYREEENGRGNFPPRFSGLQFPNYSSELNVNALELDDSALYLCASSFNSNYGYTFGSGTRLTVV.

CDR3: CAWSTRRGTNEKLFF. The DNA of the CDR3 is TGTGCCTGGAGTACCCGGAGGGGCACTAATGAAAAACTGTTTTTT. The chain uses TRBV30 and TRBJ1-4, with D perhaps matching TRBD1 (5 bases). The CDR3 is 15 amino acids. V lost 2 bases and J lost 2, with 12 bases in between. The V gene's germline CDR1 is GTSNPN and CDR2 SVGIG (reference sequence).

The chain joins TRBV5-1 to TRBJ2-5; D is unclear. The germline V gene encodes CDR1 SGHRS and CDR2 YFSETQ. CDR3 size: 11 residues. Trimming removed 5 bases at V and 2 bases at J, with 4 bases between. In DNA form, the CDR3 reads TGCGCCAGCAGTTCGCAAGAGACCCAGTACTTC. It specifies CASSSQETQYF.

The count of this clone is one. The chain is built from TRBV6-6 and TRBJ1-6; 9 positions match TRBD1. The CDR3 consists of 15 residues. CDR1 and CDR2 (germline): MNHNY, SVGAGI (reference sequence). With V trimmed by 5 bases and J by 9 bases, 8 bases remained unmatched. For the CDR3, the DNA is TGTGCCAGCAGTGACGGCGGGACAGGGTTTTCACCCCTCCACTTT. The encoded protein is CASSDGGTGFSPLHF.

This clone was counted ten times or more. Other DNA variants within this sample encode the same CDR3. The chain carries TRBV20-1 and TRBJ2-5; 14 bases map to TRBD2. Germline V gene lookup returns CDR1 DFQATT and CDR2 SNEGSKA (reference sequence). The V and J ends lost 3 bases and 4 bases, in that order; junction bases with no gene match: 1. This CDR3 is 14 amino acids long. The CDR3 reads CSASGTSGGETQYF. CDR3 in DNA: TGCAGTGCTAGTGGGACTAGCGGGGGAGAGACCCAGTACTTC.

The chain links TRBV28 to TRBJ2-3, with D uncertain. From germline, CDR1 is MDHEN and CDR2 SYDVKM. The V end lost 7 bases, the J end lost 0 bases, and 8 bases lay between the germline ends. CDR3 length equals 13 residues. CDR3 sequence: CASIDTSTDTQYF. The CDR3 DNA follows: TGTGCCAGCATCGACACTAGCACAGATACGCAGTATTTT.

In DNA form, the CDR3 reads TGCGCCAGCAGCCAAGATCCAGGGACTAGCTACTACTACAATGAGCAGTTCTTC. Its translation: CASSQDPGTSYYYNEQFF. V usage is TRBV4-3 and J usage is TRBJ2-1; 9 nucleotides agree with TRBD2. Germline loops: CDR1 LGHNA, CDR2 YSLEER. V trimming: 0 bases; J trimming: 3 bases; junction bases outside the gene matches: 9. The CDR3 is 18 amino acids.